This is a list of T cell receptor beta chains from one sample in a study of T cells in Graves' hyperthyroidism and ophthalmopathy. TCRdb used MiXCR to reprocess the multiplex PCR reads, holding one entry per CDR3 protein. This table has about 560,000 distinct CDR3 sequences, approximately 15% appearing once. The sequencing input was blood. These receptors came from a young woman with Graves' hyperthyroidism. Each CDR3 is given with its conserved first and last residue. D genes are given only for firm matches. Only part of the rows carry a size: once, few, many, or a class if the clone is expanded.

d_gene	abundance	v_gene	j_gene	CDR3nt	CDR3aa
.	.	TRBV3-1	TRBJ1-2	TGTGCCAGCAGCCAAGTGGGGGGGACCGGTGGCTACACCTTC	CASSQVGGTGGYTF
.	few	TRBV30	TRBJ2-7	TGTGCCTGGAGTGTACTAAGTAAGACCGGGGAGCAGTACTTC	CAWSVLSKTGEQYF
TRBD1	many	TRBV7-9	TRBJ2-7	TGTGCCAGCAGCTTAGGGACAGGGGGAAGAGGGACCGGGGTCTACGAGCAGTACTTC	CASSLGTGGRGTGVYEQYF
TRBD2	.	TRBV12-3/TRBV12-4	TRBJ2-1	TGTGCCAGCAGATACGGGACTAGCGGGTCCTACAATGAGCAGTTCTTC	CASRYGTSGSYNEQFF
TRBD1	many	TRBV30	TRBJ1-6	TGTGCCGGGGGACAGAATAATTCACCCCTCCACTTT	CAGGQNNSPLHF
.	.	TRBV6-2/TRBV6-3	TRBJ2-1	TGTGCCAGCAGTTACTCACCCTGGCCAAATGAGCAGTTCTTC	CASSYSPWPNEQFF
.	many	TRBV28	TRBJ2-1	TGTGCCAGCAGTTCGGTGTTTAGGGGATGGGACAATGAGCAGTTCTTC	CASSSVFRGWDNEQFF
.	many	TRBV30	TRBJ2-2	TGTGCCTGGAGAGGGCCCTTTAACACCGGGGAGCTGTTTTTT	CAWRGPFNTGELFF
.	.	TRBV5-1	TRBJ2-2	TGCGCCAGCAGACTTAGCGGAAACAGCGGGGAGCTGTTTTTT	CASRLSGNSGELFF
TRBD2	few	TRBV19	TRBJ2-1	TGTGCCAGTAGTAACCTAGCGGGAGGGCCGGCCGAGCAGTTCTTC	CASSNLAGGPAEQFF
.	many	TRBV6-1	TRBJ1-2	TGTGCCAGCAGGGAAGGACGGTCCTATGGCTACACCTTC	CASREGRSYGYTF
TRBD2	.	TRBV10-3	TRBJ2-1	TGTGCCATCATAACTAGCGGGAGATACGAGCAGTTCTTC	CAIITSGRYEQFF
TRBD2	.	TRBV12-5	TRBJ2-1	TGTGCTAGTGGTTTGGTAATGGCGGGAGGCGGCAATGAGCAGTTCTTC	CASGLVMAGGGNEQFF
TRBD2	many	TRBV28	TRBJ2-1	TGTGCCAGCAGCCCAGAACTAGCGGACCCCCGTCGGTCCAATGAGCAGTTCTTC	CASSPELADPRRSNEQFF
.	.	TRBV19	TRBJ2-2	TGTGCCAGTAGTCGAGTCCCGTCGGGGACCGGGGAGCTGTTTTTT	CASSRVPSGTGELFF
TRBD2	few	TRBV5-1	TRBJ2-3	TGCGCCAGCAGCCCGGGACTAGCGGGAGGGCCCGGGGAGGAGACGCAGTATTTT	CASSPGLAGGPGEETQYF
TRBD1	many	TRBV10-3	TRBJ2-5	TGTGCCATCGGGTTGGAGGGACAGGTTCAAGAGACCCAGTACTTC	CAIGLEGQVQETQYF
.	few	TRBV19	TRBJ2-1	TGTGCCAGTAGTGTCCCAGGGTTGAATGAGCAGTTCTTC	CASSVPGLNEQFF
.	many	TRBV27	TRBJ1-1	TGTGCCAGCAGGGTCATCATGAACACTGAAGCTTTCTTT	CASRVIMNTEAFF
TRBD1	.	TRBV19	TRBJ2-3	TGTGCCAGTAGTGACCGGACAGGATTCACAGATACGCAGTATTTT	CASSDRTGFTDTQYF
.	many	TRBV6-5	TRBJ2-7	TGTGCCAGCAGTTACTCGCATACCTACGAGCAGTACTTC	CASSYSHTYEQYF
TRBD1	few	TRBV7-8	TRBJ1-2	TGTGCCAGCAGCTTGGGGGGGACAGCAATCGATGGCTACACCTTC	CASSLGGTAIDGYTF
TRBD2	.	TRBV7-6	TRBJ2-1	TGTGCCAGCAGCTTACGACTTAGCGGGCCAAACAATGAGCAGTTCTTC	CASSLRLSGPNNEQFF
.	many	TRBV2	TRBJ2-5	TGTGCCAGCATCCCTACCGGAAAAGAAAGACAAGAGACCCAGTACTTC	CASIPTGKERQETQYF
.	few	TRBV4-1	TRBJ1-1	TGCGCCAGCAGCCAAGATCCGTTTATGAACACTGAAGCTTTCTTT	CASSQDPFMNTEAFF
.	.	TRBV6-1	TRBJ2-2	TGTGCCAGTGATAAACGGGAGTCCGCAACCGGGGAGCTGTTTTTT	CASDKRESATGELFF
TRBD2	.	TRBV5-6	TRBJ2-3	TGTGCCAGCAGTGGACTAGCCCCAGATACGCAGTATTTT	CASSGLAPDTQYF
.	.	TRBV24-1	TRBJ1-1	TGTGCCACCAGCGGAAAGGACGGAAACACTGAAGCTTTCTTT	CATSGKDGNTEAFF
TRBD2	many	TRBV2	TRBJ2-7	TGTGCCAGCAACCGACTAGCGTCGTCCTACGAGCAGTACTTC	CASNRLASSYEQYF
.	few	TRBV10-3	TRBJ1-1	TGTGCCATCAGTGAGTCGACTCGACTGAACACTGAAGCTTTCTTT	CAISESTRLNTEAFF
.	many	TRBV6-5	TRBJ2-7	TGTGCCAGCAGTTACAACCGAGGCTCCTACGAGCAGTACTTC	CASSYNRGSYEQYF
.	.	TRBV20-1	TRBJ1-3	TGCAGTGCTAGAACGGGACTGGGAAACACCATATATTTT	CSARTGLGNTIYF
.	.	TRBV15	TRBJ2-3	TGTGCCACCAGCAGAGAGAGAGGCATAGCCACAGATACGCAGTATTTT	CATSRERGIATDTQYF
TRBD1	.	TRBV19	TRBJ2-7	TGTGCCAGTAGCGGGACAGGGAGCTCCTACGAGCAGTACTTC	CASSGTGSSYEQYF
TRBD1	many	TRBV4-1	TRBJ2-7	TGCGCCAGCAGTAGGGACAGGGAAGCACTCGAGCAGTACTTC	CASSRDREALEQYF
.	.	TRBV30	TRBJ2-6	TGTGCCTGGAGCGTACAGATTTGGGGGGCCAACGTCCTGACTTTC	CAWSVQIWGANVLTF
TRBD2	many	TRBV9	TRBJ2-5	TGTGCCAGCAGTGAGAGCGGGAGGGTTGGGGAGACCCAGTACTTC	CASSESGRVGETQYF
.	.	TRBV5-1	TRBJ2-3	TGCGCCAGCAGCTTGGCCGGGAGAAAGAGCACAGATACGCAGTATTTT	CASSLAGRKSTDTQYF
TRBD1	many	TRBV7-2	TRBJ2-7	TGTGCCAACAGCTTATCGACAGGGGTCCACGAGCAGTACTTC	CANSLSTGVHEQYF
TRBD2	many	TRBV20-1	TRBJ2-7	TGCAGTGCTAGACACCAAGACCTCGGGAGGGAATTCTCCTACGAGCAGTACTTC	CSARHQDLGREFSYEQYF
.	many	TRBV5-6	TRBJ2-3	TGTGCCAGCACCTTCTGGGAGGCAGATACGCAGTATTTT	CASTFWEADTQYF
TRBD2	few	TRBV24-1	TRBJ2-2	TGTGCCACCCTTACTAGCGGCCTGGTTATCGGGGAGCTGTTTTTT	CATLTSGLVIGELFF
.	.	TRBV5-1	TRBJ2-3	TGCGCCAGCAGCTCGGGGACCTTAATGGGAGATACGCAGTATTTT	CASSSGTLMGDTQYF
.	many	TRBV6-6	TRBJ1-5	TGTGCCAGCAGTTACAAAGATCAGCCCCAGCATTTT	CASSYKDQPQHF
TRBD1	.	TRBV10-3	TRBJ1-1	TGTGCCATCGGAAACAGGGGTGATACTGAAGCTTTCTTT	CAIGNRGDTEAFF
TRBD2	many	TRBV11-2	TRBJ2-7	TGTGCCAGCAAGGGACTAGCGGGCGTCCCCTACGAGCAGTACTTC	CASKGLAGVPYEQYF
.	.	TRBV14	TRBJ1-1	TGTGCCAGCAGCCAAAAGGCTTTCGGTGTGGAACCCTTTCTGAACACTGAAGCTTTCTTT	CASSQKAFGVEPFLNTEAFF
.	few	TRBV6-1	TRBJ2-2	TGTGCCAGCAGTGAAGATAGGGTGGCCACCGGGGAGCTGTTTTTT	CASSEDRVATGELFF